The sequence of this T cell receptor beta chain was determined in a study of blood T cell repertoires in COVID-19. Study-level information: Samples taken during acute and convalescent COVID-19 were collected in the United States, Italy and Spain. T cells, B-cell-depleted T cells, or PBMCs provided the cDNA or gDNA that served as material.

V shed 5 bases and J 6 bases; nucleotides not matched to a gene: 7. The germline V gene has CDR1 SEHNR and CDR2 FQNEAQ (reference sequence). The CDR3 spans 14 residues. Authors' processing steps: Reference gene primer amplification gave nucleated cell count estimates. Generated by immunoSEQ multiplex PCR, the TCRdb table keeps only in-frame clones and is missing some. V and J calls and clone size are copied from that table; D and trimming were computed from the DNA. This sample has about 260,000 clones, with around 90% found just once. Recruited during active infection, patients (from Seattle) were subsequently followed longitudinally.

The TCR comes from a woman in her seventies with COVID-19, enrolled during active disease. Sequenced input: peripheral blood. The rearrangement links TRBV7-9 to TRBJ2-1; 7 nucleotides align to TRBD1. The DNA for the CDR3 is TGTGCCAGCAGCGACAGGGTCGCGGGCAATGAGCAGTTCTTC. Residues: CASSDRVAGNEQFF.